A selection of T cell receptor beta chains follows, all from one sample in a study of cytomegalovirus exposure and HLA in healthy donors. Libraries were prepared by immunoSEQ multiplex PCR; TCRdb keeps only in-frame clonotypes and omits some of them. The data contain about 130,000 clones, 60% to 80% of them singletons. Material for sequencing was PBMCs. Receptor source: a man aged 25 to 45 in good health and CMV-seronegative. Each CDR3 is given with its conserved first and last residue. D genes are given only for firm matches. The size of a clone is reported for some rows only, either as once, few or many, or as a class for expanded clones.

J	size	D	V	CDR3	DNA
TRBJ2-3	-	TRBD2	TRBV10-3	CAIRVWTSGFTDTQYF	TGTGCCATCAGGGTATGGACTAGCGGATTCACAGATACGCAGTATTTT
TRBJ1-1	-	-	TRBV25-1	CASSEERVGTEAFF	TGTGCCAGCAGTGAGGAGAGGGTGGGCACTGAAGCTTTCTTT
TRBJ1-1	-	TRBD1	TRBV18	CASSPPGQGARAFF	TGTGCCAGCTCACCACCGGGACAGGGGGCGCGAGCTTTCTTT
TRBJ2-3	once	-	TRBV5-1	CASSSGSRAQYF	TGCGCCAGCAGCTCCGGGTCCCGAGCGCAGTATTTT
TRBJ2-7	-	TRBD2	TRBV10-3	CAIGTSGRGSYEQYF	TGTGCCATTGGGACTAGCGGGAGAGGCTCCTACGAGCAGTACTTC
TRBJ2-1	-	-	TRBV9	CASSVEGAGLSYNEQFF	TGTGCCAGCAGCGTAGAAGGAGCGGGTCTCTCCTACAATGAGCAGTTCTTC
TRBJ2-7	-	-	TRBV5-4	CASSLAGSPYEQYF	TGTGCCAGCAGCTTGGCTGGCTCGCCCTACGAGCAGTACTTC
TRBJ1-2	-	-	TRBV15	CATSRDQGLNYGYTF	TGTGCCACCAGCAGAGATCAGGGCCTTAACTATGGCTACACCTTC
TRBJ2-7	once	TRBD2	TRBV11-2	CASSLGGGQGPYEQYF	TGTGCCAGCAGCCTCGGCGGGGGGCAAGGGCCCTACGAGCAGTACTTC
TRBJ1-2	-	-	TRBV6-5	CASSLDSNYGYTF	TGTGCCAGCAGCCTCGACAGTAACTATGGCTACACCTTC
TRBJ1-5	-	-	TRBV28	CASSSHRVGGNQPQHF	TGTGCCAGCAGTTCCCACAGGGTTGGGGGCAATCAGCCCCAGCATTTT
TRBJ1-4	-	-	TRBV29-1	CSVAIATNEKLFF	TGCAGCGTAGCGATAGCAACTAATGAAAAACTGTTTTTT
TRBJ2-3	-	TRBD1	TRBV7-9	CASSFSQGADTQYF	TGTGCCAGCAGCTTCTCTCAGGGGGCCGATACGCAGTATTTT
TRBJ1-3	-	-	TRBV5-1	CASSPTGEPGNTIYF	TGCGCCAGCAGCCCAACGGGTGAGCCAGGAAACACCATATATTTT
TRBJ1-2	-	-	TRBV29-1	CSVVRLYGYTF	TGCAGCGTTGTGCGGTTGTATGGCTACACCTTC
TRBJ2-5	-	TRBD2	TRBV28	CASVGTSGSYETQYF	TGTGCCAGTGTTGGGACTAGCGGGAGCTACGAGACCCAGTACTTC
TRBJ1-2	-	TRBD1	TRBV6-5	CASSYATGAYGYTF	TGTGCCAGCAGTTACGCGACAGGGGCCTATGGCTACACCTTC
TRBJ1-4	-	-	TRBV7-9	CASSLGLTPTNEKLFF	TGTGCCAGCAGTCTAGGACTGACTCCCACTAATGAAAAACTGTTTTTT
TRBJ2-1	-	TRBD2	TRBV9	CASTGTSGRAPYNEQFF	TGTGCCAGCACCGGGACTAGCGGGAGAGCTCCCTACAATGAGCAGTTCTTC
TRBJ2-2	few	-	TRBV19	CASSDLNYPGELFF	TGTGCCAGTAGCGACTTAAATTACCCCGGGGAGCTGTTTTTT
TRBJ2-3	-	-	TRBV18	CASSPGQSPSTDTQYF	TGTGCCAGCTCACCCGGACAGTCGCCTAGCACAGATACGCAGTATTTT
TRBJ2-1	-	TRBD1	TRBV27	CASSLGTGGWQFF	TGTGCCAGCAGTTTAGGGACAGGGGGCTGGCAGTTCTTC
TRBJ1-1	few	-	TRBV14	CASSKGPARSTEAFF	TGTGCCAGCAGCAAAGGCCCTGCACGGAGCACTGAAGCTTTCTTT
TRBJ2-7	-	-	TRBV2	CASKGGEFYEQYF	TGTGCCAGCAAAGGGGGAGAATTCTACGAGCAGTACTTC
TRBJ1-2	-	-	TRBV28	CASRSSNYGYTF	TGTGCCAGCAGGTCCTCTAACTATGGCTACACCTTC
TRBJ2-2	-	-	TRBV11-3	CASSPGRSAGELFF	TGTGCCAGCAGCCCCGGGAGATCGGCCGGGGAGCTGTTTTTT
TRBJ2-5	-	-	TRBV12-1	CASSLASGRPNGTQYF	TGTGCCAGCAGCCTAGCTAGCGGGAGGCCGAACGGGACCCAGTACTTC
TRBJ2-3	-	-	TRBV5-4	CASSHAEPSTDTQYF	TGTGCCAGCAGCCATGCGGAACCTAGCACAGATACGCAGTATTTT
TRBJ1-2	once	TRBD1	TRBV6-1	CASSEDRGRNYGYTF	TGTGCCAGCAGTGAAGACAGGGGCAGGAACTATGGCTACACCTTC
TRBJ2-7	-	-	TRBV29-1	CSVGTDKHEQYF	TGCAGCGTTGGTACAGATAAGCACGAGCAGTACTTC
TRBJ2-3	-	TRBD2	TRBV5-6	CASSLGASGRAGNTQYF	TGTGCCAGCAGCTTGGGGGCTAGCGGGAGGGCCGGAAATACGCAGTATTTT
TRBJ2-3	-	-	TRBV5-1	CASSLRQAADTQYF	TGCGCCAGCAGCTTGAGGCAGGCAGCAGATACGCAGTATTTT
TRBJ1-2	few	TRBD1	TRBV5-6	CASRFDRDYGYTF	TGTGCCAGCAGATTCGACAGGGATTATGGCTACACCTTC
TRBJ1-3	-	-	TRBV5-1	CASSLAMSSGNTIYF	TGCGCCAGCAGCTTGGCCATGAGTTCTGGAAACACCATATATTTT
TRBJ2-7	-	-	TRBV5-6	CASSILGGGYSYEQYF	TGTGCCAGCAGCATTCTAGGAGGGGGCTATTCCTACGAGCAGTACTTC
TRBJ2-2	once	TRBD1	TRBV6-1	CASSGTTGQAGELFF	TGTGCCAGCAGCGGGACGACAGGACAGGCCGGGGAGCTGTTTTTT
TRBJ1-4	-	-	TRBV5-1	CASSELNEKLFF	TGCGCCAGCAGCGAGCTTAATGAAAAACTGTTTTTT
TRBJ1-2	-	-	TRBV2	CASRTSGGNSYGYTF	TGTGCCAGCAGAACGAGCGGGGGGAATAGCTATGGCTACACCTTC
TRBJ2-2	-	TRBD1	TRBV14	CASSYRDRVTGELFF	TGTGCCAGCAGCTACCGGGACAGGGTTACCGGGGAGCTGTTTTTT
TRBJ1-1	-	-	TRBV4-2	CASSQDQGTLHTEAFF	TGTGCCAGCAGCCAAGATCAGGGGACACTACACACTGAAGCTTTCTTT
TRBJ2-1	-	-	TRBV5-1	CASRRTANNEQFF	TGCGCCAGCAGAAGGACAGCTAACAATGAGCAGTTCTTC
TRBJ2-5	-	-	TRBV7-9	CASSLQGGQETQYF	TGTGCCAGCAGTCTACAGGGTGGCCAAGAGACCCAGTACTTC
TRBJ2-3	-	TRBD2	TRBV10-3	CAIRSSGWGGADTQYF	TGTGCCATCAGGTCTAGCGGGTGGGGCGGGGCAGATACGCAGTATTTT
TRBJ1-1	-	-	TRBV27	CASSWTQNTEAFF	TGTGCCAGCAGTTGGACACAGAACACTGAAGCTTTCTTT
TRBJ1-1	-	TRBD1	TRBV6-1	CASSTGGVAEAFF	TGTGCCAGCAGTACAGGGGGTGTGGCTGAAGCTTTCTTT
TRBJ1-1	few	-	TRBV10-3	CAISDDRASEAFF	TGTGCCATCAGTGACGATCGTGCGTCCGAAGCTTTCTTT
TRBJ1-1	-	-	TRBV20-1	CSAARHTEAFF	TGCAGTGCTGCGAGGCATACTGAAGCTTTCTTT
TRBJ1-4	-	-	TRBV4-2	CASSQDRQEFEKLFF	TGTGCCAGCAGCCAAGATCGACAGGAGTTTGAAAAACTGTTTTTT
TRBJ2-7	-	TRBD1	TRBV28	CASYTGTVFYEQYF	TGTGCCAGCTATACCGGGACAGTATTCTACGAGCAGTACTTC
TRBJ2-1	-	-	TRBV20-1	CSVGQGNEQFF	TGCAGTGTTGGCCAGGGCAATGAGCAGTTCTTC
TRBJ1-3	-	-	TRBV27	CASSFNIGNTIYF	TGTGCCAGCAGTTTTAATATTGGAAACACCATATATTTT
TRBJ2-7	-	-	TRBV9	CASSVAAGALDEQYF	TGTGCCAGCAGCGTAGCGGCAGGGGCTCTGGACGAGCAGTACTTC
TRBJ2-1	-	TRBD2	TRBV6-5	CASSYSGREREQFF	TGTGCCAGCAGTTACTCGGGGAGGGAACGCGAGCAGTTCTTC
TRBJ2-1	-	TRBD2	TRBV9	CASSPGSGRGYEQFF	TGTGCCAGCAGCCCGGGAAGCGGGAGGGGGTATGAGCAGTTCTTC
TRBJ2-1	-	-	TRBV15	CATSRDPSRNEQFF	TGTGCCACCAGCAGAGATCCTAGTCGGAATGAGCAGTTCTTC